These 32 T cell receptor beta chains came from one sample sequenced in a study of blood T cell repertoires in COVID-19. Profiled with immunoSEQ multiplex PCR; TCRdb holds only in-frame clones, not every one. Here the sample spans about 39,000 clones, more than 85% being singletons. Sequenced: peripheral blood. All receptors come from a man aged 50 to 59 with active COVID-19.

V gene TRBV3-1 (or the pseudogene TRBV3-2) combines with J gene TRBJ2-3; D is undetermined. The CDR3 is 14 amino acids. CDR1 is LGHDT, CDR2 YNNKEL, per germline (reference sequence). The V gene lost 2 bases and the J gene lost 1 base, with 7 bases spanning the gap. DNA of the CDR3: TGTGCCAGCAGCCAAAACGGTCGCACAGATACGCAGTATTTT. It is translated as CASSQNGRTDTQYF.

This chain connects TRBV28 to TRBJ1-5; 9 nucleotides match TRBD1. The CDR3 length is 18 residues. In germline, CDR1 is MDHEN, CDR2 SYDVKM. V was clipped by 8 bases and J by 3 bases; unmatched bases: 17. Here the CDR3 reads CASFSRDRVGLLNQPQHF. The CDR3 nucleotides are TGTGCCAGCTTCAGTCGGGACAGGGTTGGTTTGCTCAATCAGCCCCAGCATTTT.

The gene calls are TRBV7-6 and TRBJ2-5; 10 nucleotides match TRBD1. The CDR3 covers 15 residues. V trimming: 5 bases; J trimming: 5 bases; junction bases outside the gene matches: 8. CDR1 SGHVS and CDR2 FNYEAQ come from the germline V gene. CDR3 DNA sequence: TGTGCCAGCAGCGGCCCCTGGACAGGGGGGGAGACCCAGTACTTC. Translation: CASSGPWTGGETQYF.

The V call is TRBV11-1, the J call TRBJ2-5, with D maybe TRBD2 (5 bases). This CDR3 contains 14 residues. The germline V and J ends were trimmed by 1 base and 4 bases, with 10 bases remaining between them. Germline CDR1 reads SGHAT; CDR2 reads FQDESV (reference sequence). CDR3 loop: CASSLGGLVETQYF. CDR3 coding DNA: TGTGCCAGCAGCTTAGGAGGGCTAGTAGAGACCCAGTACTTC.

CDR3 nucleotides: TGTGCCAGCAGCCCGGCATCCACGGGAGAGGGCACAGATACGCAGTATTTT. Its translation: CASSPASTGEGTDTQYF. The chain uses TRBV7-3 and TRBJ2-3; a weak D match, TRBD2 (6 bases). From germline, CDR1 is SGHTA and CDR2 FQGTGA. The ends were cut back, 5 bases at V and 1 base at J, with 19 bases in the middle. The CDR3 covers 17 residues. Together with reference TRBV7-3 and TRBJ2-3, the CDR3 gives the full variable domain: GAGVSQTPSNKVTEKGKYVELRCDPISGHTALYWYRQSLGQGPEFLIYFQGTGAADDSGLPNDRFFAVRPEGSVSTLKIQRTERGDSAVYLCASSPASTGEGTDTQYFGPGTRLTVL.

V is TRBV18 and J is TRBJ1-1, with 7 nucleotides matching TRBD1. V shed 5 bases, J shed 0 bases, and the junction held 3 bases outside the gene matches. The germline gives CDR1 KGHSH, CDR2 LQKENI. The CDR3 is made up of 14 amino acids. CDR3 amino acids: CASSVGQLNTEAFF. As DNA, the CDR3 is TGTGCCAGCTCAGTGGGACAGCTGAACACTGAAGCTTTCTTT. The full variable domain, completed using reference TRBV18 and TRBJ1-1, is NAGVMQNPRHLVRRRGQEARLRCSPMKGHSHVYWYRQLPEEGLKFMVYLQKENIIDESGMPKERFSAEFPKEGPSILRIQQVVRGDSAAYFCASSVGQLNTEAFFGQGTRLTVV.

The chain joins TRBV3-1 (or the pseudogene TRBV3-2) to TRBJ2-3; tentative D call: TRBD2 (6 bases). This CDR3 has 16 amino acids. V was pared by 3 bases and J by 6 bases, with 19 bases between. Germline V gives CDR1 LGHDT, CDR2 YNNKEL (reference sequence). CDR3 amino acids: CASSHSVPAGGDTQYF. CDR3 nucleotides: TGTGCCAGCAGCCATTCGGTCCCGGCTGGGGGGGATACGCAGTATTTT.

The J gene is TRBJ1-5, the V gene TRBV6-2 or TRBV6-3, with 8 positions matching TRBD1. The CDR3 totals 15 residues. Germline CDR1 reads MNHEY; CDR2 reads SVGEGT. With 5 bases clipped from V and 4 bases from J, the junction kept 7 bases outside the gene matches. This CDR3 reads CASSRAWTGNQPQHF. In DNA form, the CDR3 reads TGTGCCAGCAGTCGGGCCTGGACAGGGAATCAGCCCCAGCATTTT.

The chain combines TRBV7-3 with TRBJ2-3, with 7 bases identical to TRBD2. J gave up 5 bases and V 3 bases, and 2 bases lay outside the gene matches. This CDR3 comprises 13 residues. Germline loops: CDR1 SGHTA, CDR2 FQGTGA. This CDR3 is CASSLREKDTQYF. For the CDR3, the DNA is TGTGCCAGCAGCTTGCGGGAGAAAGATACGCAGTATTTT.

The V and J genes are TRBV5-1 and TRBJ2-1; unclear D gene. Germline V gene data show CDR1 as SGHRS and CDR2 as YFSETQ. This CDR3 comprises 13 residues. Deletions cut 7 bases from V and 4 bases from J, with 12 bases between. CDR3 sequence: CASSLETYNEQFF. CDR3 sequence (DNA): TGCGCCAGCTCACTCGAAACTTACAATGAGCAGTTCTTC.

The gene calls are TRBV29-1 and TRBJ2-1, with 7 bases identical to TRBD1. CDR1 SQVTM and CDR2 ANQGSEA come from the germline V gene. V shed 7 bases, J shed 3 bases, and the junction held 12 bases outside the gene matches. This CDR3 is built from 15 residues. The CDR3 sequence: CSAYNGQVSYNEQFF. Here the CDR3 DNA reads TGCAGCGCCTATAACGGACAGGTCAGCTACAATGAGCAGTTCTTC.

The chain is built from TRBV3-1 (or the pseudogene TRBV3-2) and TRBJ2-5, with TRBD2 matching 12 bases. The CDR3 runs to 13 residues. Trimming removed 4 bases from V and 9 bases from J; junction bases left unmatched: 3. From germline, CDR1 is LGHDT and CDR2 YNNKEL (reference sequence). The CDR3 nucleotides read TGTGCCAGCAGCCTGACTAGCGGGGGTCCCCAGTACTTC. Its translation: CASSLTSGGPQYF.

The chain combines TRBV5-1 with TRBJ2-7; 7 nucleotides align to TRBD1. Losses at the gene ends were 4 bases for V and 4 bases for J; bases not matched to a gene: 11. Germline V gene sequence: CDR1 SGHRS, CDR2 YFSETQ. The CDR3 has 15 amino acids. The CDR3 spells CASSPLTGAEYEQYF. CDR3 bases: TGCGCCAGCAGCCCCCTTACAGGGGCCGAATACGAGCAGTACTTC.

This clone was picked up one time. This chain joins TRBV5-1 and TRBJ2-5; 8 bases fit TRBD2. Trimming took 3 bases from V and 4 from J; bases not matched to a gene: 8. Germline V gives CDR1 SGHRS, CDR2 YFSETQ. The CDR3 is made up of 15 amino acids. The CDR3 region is CASSSVAGKGETQYF. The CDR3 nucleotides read TGCGCCAGCAGCTCAGTAGCGGGGAAGGGAGAGACCCAGTACTTC.

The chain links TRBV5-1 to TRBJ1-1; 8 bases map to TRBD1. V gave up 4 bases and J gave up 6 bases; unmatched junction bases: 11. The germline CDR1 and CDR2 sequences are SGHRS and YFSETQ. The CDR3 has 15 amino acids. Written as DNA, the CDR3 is TGCGCCAGCAGCACCGGGACAGGTGGAAACGCTGAAGCTTTCTTT. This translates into CASSTGTGGNAEAFF.

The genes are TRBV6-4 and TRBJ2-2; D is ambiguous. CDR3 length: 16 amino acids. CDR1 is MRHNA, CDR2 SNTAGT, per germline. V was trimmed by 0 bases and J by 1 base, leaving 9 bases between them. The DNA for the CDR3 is TGTGCCAGCAGTGACTCAGTCAGAAGGAACACCGGGGAGCTGTTTTTT. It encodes CASSDSVRRNTGELFF.

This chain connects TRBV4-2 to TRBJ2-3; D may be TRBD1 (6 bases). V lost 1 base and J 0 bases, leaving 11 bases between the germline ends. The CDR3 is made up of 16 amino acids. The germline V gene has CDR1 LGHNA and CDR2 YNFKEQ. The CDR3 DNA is TGTGCCAGCAGCCAAGCAGGGGCATCCAGCACAGATACGCAGTATTTT. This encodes CASSQAGASSTDTQYF.

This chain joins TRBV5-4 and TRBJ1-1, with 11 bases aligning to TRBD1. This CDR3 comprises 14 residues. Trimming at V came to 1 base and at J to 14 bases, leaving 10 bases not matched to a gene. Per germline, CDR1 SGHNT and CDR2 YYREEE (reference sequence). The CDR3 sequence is CASSLLGQGARTFF. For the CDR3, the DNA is TGTGCCAGCAGCTTGCTAGGACAGGGGGCGCGTACCTTCTTT. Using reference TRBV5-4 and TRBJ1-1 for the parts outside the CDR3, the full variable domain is ETGVTQSPTHLIKTRGQQVTLRCSSQSGHNTVSWYQQALGQGPQFIFQYYREEENGRGNFPPRFSGLQFPNYSSELNVNALELDDSALYLCASSLLGQGARTFFGQGTRLTVV.

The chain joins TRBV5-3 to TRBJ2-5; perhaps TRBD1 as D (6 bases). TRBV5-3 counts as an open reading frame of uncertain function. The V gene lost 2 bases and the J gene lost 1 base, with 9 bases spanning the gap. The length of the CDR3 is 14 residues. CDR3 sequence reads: CARSLTGTQETQYF. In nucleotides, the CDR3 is TGTGCCAGAAGCTTAACAGGGACCCAAGAGACCCAGTACTTC.

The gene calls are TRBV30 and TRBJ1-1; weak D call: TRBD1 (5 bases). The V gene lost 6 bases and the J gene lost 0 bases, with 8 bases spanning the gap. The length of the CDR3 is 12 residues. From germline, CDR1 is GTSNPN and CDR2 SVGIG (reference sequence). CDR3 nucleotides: TGTGCCTGTCGGGGGATGAACACTGAAGCTTTCTTT. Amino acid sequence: CACRGMNTEAFF.

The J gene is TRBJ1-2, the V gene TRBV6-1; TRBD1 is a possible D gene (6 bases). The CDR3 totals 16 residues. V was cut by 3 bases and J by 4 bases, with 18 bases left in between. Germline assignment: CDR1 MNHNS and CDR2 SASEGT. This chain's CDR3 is CASSEKGDRSLYGYTF. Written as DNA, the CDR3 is TGTGCCAGCAGTGAGAAGGGAGACAGGAGCCTCTATGGCTACACCTTC.

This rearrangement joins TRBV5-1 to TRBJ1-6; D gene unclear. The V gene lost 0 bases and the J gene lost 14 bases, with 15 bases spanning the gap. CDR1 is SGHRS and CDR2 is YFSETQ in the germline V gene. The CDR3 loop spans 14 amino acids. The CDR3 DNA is TGCGCCAGCAGCTTGGTAGGAACAGAATCTACCCTCCACTTT. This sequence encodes CASSLVGTESTLHF.

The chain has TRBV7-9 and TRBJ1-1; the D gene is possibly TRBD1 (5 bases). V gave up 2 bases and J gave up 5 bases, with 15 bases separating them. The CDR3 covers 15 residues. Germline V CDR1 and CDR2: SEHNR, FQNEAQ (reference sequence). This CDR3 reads CASSLTGQPGTEAFF. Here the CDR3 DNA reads TGTGCCAGCAGCTTAACAGGCCAGCCTGGGACTGAAGCTTTCTTT.

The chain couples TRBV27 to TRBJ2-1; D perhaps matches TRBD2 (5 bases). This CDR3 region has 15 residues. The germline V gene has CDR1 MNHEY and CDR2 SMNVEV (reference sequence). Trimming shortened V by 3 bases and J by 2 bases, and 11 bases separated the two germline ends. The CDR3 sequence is CASSFLGDAYNEQFF. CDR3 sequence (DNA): TGTGCCAGCAGTTTCCTCGGGGATGCCTACAATGAGCAGTTCTTC.

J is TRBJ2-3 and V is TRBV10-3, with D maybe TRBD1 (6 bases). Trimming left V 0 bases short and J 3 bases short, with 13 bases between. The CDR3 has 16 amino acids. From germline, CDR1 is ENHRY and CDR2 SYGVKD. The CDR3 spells CAISESGVRGTDTQYF. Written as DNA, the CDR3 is TGTGCCATCAGTGAGTCGGGGGTAAGGGGGACAGATACGCAGTATTTT.

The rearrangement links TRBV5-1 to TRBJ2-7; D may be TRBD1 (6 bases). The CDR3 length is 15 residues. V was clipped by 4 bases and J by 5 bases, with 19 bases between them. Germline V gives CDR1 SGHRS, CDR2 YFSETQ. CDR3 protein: CASSRVQGMGNEQYF. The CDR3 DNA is TGCGCCAGCAGCCGGGTCCAGGGGATGGGTAACGAGCAGTACTTC.

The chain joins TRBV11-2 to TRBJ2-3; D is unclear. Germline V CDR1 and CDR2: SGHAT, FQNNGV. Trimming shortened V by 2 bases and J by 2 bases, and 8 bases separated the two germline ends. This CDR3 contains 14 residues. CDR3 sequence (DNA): TGTGCCAGCAGCTTACGACTTACCACAGATACGCAGTATTTT. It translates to CASSLRLTTDTQYF.

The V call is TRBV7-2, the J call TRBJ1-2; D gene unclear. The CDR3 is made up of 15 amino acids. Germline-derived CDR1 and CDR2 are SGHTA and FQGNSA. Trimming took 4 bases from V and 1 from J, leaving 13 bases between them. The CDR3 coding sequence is TGTGCCAGCAGCTCGCCACCACAGTTTAACTATGGCTACACCTTC. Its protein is CASSSPPQFNYGYTF.

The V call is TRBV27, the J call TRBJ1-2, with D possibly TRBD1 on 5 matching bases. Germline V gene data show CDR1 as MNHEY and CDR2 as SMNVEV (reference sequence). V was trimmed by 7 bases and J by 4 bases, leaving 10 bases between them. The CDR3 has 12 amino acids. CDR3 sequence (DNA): TGTGCCAGCAAGGCAGGGATCTATGGCTACACCTTC. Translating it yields CASKAGIYGYTF.

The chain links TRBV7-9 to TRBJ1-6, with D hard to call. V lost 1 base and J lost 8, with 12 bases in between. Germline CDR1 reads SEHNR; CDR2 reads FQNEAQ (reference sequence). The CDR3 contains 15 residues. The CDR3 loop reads CASSLEGSDYSPLHF. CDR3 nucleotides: TGTGCCAGCAGCTTAGAAGGGAGTGATTATTCACCCCTCCACTTT.

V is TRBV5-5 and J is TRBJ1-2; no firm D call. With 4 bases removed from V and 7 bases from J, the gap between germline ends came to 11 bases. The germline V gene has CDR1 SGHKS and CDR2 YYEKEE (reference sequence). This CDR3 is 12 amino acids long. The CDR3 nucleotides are TGTGCCAGCAGCCTTACATGGTCTGGCTACACCTTC. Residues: CASSLTWSGYTF.

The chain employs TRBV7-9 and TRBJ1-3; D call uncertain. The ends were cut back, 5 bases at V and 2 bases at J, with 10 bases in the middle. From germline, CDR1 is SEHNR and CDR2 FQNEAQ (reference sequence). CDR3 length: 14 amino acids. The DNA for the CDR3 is TGTGCCAGCAGCCCCAGTACCGCTGGAAACACCATATATTTT. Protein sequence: CASSPSTAGNTIYF.